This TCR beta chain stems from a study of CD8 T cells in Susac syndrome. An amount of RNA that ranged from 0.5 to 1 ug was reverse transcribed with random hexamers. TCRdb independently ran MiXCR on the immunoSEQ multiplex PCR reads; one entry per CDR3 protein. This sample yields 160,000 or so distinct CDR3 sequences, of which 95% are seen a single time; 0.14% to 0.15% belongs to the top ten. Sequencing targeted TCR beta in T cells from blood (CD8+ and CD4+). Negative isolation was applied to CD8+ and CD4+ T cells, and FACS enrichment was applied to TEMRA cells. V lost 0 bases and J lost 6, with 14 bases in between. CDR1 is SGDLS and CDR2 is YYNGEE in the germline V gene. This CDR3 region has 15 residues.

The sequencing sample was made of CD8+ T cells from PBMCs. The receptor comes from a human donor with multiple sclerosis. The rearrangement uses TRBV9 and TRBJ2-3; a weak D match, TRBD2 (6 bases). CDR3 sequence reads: CASSVEGLRLDTQYF. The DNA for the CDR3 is TGTGCCAGCAGCGTAGAGGGACTCCGTTTGGATACGCAGTATTTT. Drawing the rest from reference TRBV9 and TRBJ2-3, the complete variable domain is DSGVTQTPKHLITATGQRVTLRCSPRSGDLSVYWYQQSLDQGLQFLIQYYNGEERAKGNILERFSAQQFPDLHSELNLSSLELGDSALYFCASSVEGLRLDTQYFGPGTRLTVL.